The clone carrying this TCR beta chain was detected a few times. As yet, its antigen is unknown. The junction departs from the called germline gene at one end, perhaps through a read error. Amplification of TCR beta CDR3 regions was performed using RNA transcripts as template. A first-round RT-PCR of the TCR CDR3 used the HTBI primer set. MiXCR was run by TCRdb on the multiplex PCR reads, yielding one entry per CDR3 protein. The data show 530,000 or so distinct CDR3 sequences, around 22% seen once. CDR1 is LNHDA, CDR2 SQIVND, per germline (reference sequence). The CDR3 runs to 13 residues. This specimen comes from a study of T cells in Graves' hyperthyroidism and ophthalmopathy. Study-level information: Peripheral blood specimens were obtained at initial diagnosis, prior to any treatment.

Study-level results: Ophthalmopathy and stable hyperthyroidism were separated by a 13 V-J model.

The clonotype comes from a woman between 25 and 40 years old with Graves' ophthalmopathy. Sample: blood. The V and J genes are TRBV19 and TRBJ1-1, with a tentative D call TRBD1 (5 bases). CDR3 protein: CASSIGQNTEACF. DNA of the CDR3: TGTGCCAGTAGTATAGGACAGAACACTGAAGCTTGCTTT.